The subject of this entry is one T cell receptor beta chain. Germline V gene lookup returns CDR1 SGHAT and CDR2 FQDESV (reference sequence). V lost 5 bases to trimming and J lost 0 bases; unmatched junction nucleotides: 10. This CDR3 has 16 residues. These data belong to a study of blood T cell repertoires in COVID-19. For the study at large: Specimens from acute and convalescent COVID-19 originated in the United States, Italy and Spain. PBMCs, B-cell-depleted T cells, or T cells provided the cDNA or gDNA that made up the material.

In the source study's methods: Amplification with reference gene primers provided the estimates of nucleated cell counts. Measured with immunoSEQ multiplex PCR; TCRdb has only the in-frame clones, and not every one. The DNA gave D and trimming, while V, J and clone size come from that table. The table lists over 60,000 clones, roughly 80% of them singletons, with about 20% in the top ten. This receptor was identified in a man at least 80 years old with active or convalescent COVID-19. The sequenced sample consisted of peripheral blood. V gene TRBV11-1 combines with J gene TRBJ2-7; 7 bases agree with TRBD1. The CDR3 nucleotides are TGTGCCAGCAGCGAACCTCGGGACAGTCTCTCCTACGAGCAGTACTTC. This sequence encodes CASSEPRDSLSYEQYF.